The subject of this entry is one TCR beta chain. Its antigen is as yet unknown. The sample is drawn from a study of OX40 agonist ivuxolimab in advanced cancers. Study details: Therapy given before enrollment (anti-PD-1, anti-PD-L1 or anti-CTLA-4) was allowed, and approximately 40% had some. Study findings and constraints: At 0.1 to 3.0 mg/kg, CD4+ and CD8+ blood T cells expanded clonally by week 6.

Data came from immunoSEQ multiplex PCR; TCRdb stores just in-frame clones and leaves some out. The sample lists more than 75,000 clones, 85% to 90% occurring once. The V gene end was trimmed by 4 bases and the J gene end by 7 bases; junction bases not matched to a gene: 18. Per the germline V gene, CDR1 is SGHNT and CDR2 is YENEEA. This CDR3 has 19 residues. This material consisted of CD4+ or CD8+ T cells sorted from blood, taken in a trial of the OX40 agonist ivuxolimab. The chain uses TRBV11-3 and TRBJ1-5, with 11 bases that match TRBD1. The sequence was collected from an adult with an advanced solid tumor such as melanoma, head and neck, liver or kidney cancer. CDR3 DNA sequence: TGTGCCAGCAGCTGGTCCCGGACAGGGGGCATCGGTGCCGACCAGCCCCAGCATTTT. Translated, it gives CASSWSRTGGIGADQPQHF. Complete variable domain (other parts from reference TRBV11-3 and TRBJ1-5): EAGVVQSPRYKIIEKKQPVAFWCNPISGHNTLYWYLQNLGQGPELLIRYENEEAVDDSQLPKDRFSAERLKGVDSTLKIQPAELGDSAVYLCASSWSRTGGIGADQPQHFGDGTRLSIL.